Following are 23 T cell receptor beta chains from one sample sequenced in a study of blood T cell repertoires in COVID-19. Clones were read by immunoSEQ multiplex PCR, and TCRdb kept only the in-frame ones, dropping some. The sample records over 200,000 clones, about 80% being singletons. The source material was peripheral blood. These TCRs come from a man aged 50 to 60 with active or convalescent COVID-19.

This rearrangement joins TRBV10-3 to TRBJ1-4; 8 bases map to TRBD1. This CDR3 comprises 17 residues. In germline, CDR1 is ENHRY, CDR2 SYGVKD. J gave up 3 bases and V 0 bases, and 6 bases lay outside the gene matches. The CDR3 region is CAISESYRTGPNEKLFF. The DNA of the CDR3 is TGTGCCATCAGTGAGTCGTACAGGACAGGGCCTAATGAAAAACTGTTTTTT.

This clone was counted only a few times. The rearrangement links TRBV5-6 to TRBJ2-5; 7 nucleotides match TRBD2. CDR3 length: 13 amino acids. CDR1 is SGHDT, CDR2 YYEEEE, per germline. V shed 2 bases and J 3 bases; nucleotides not matched to a gene: 1. The CDR3 sequence: CASSFLAEETQYF. The CDR3, as DNA: TGTGCCAGCAGCTTTCTAGCGGAAGAGACCCAGTACTTC.

The J gene is TRBJ2-7, the V gene TRBV10-3; 9 bases are shared with TRBD2. The CDR3 sequence is 17 residues long. The ends lost 10 bases at V and 4 bases at J; junction bases unmatched: 20. Germline CDR1 is ENHRY and CDR2 is SYGVKD. The CDR3 bases are TGTGCCACCCTCATTTTTTACTTTGCGGGGGGGAGGTACGAGCAGTACTTC. Residues: CATLIFYFAGGRYEQYF.

A few counts support this clone. The V and J genes are TRBV7-2 and TRBJ1-1; D is uncertain. In germline, CDR1 is SGHTA, CDR2 FQGNSA. The CDR3 spans 13 residues. V lost 1 base, J lost 4 bases, and 7 bases lay in between. The CDR3 reads CASSLGYGTEAFF. The DNA of the CDR3 is TGTGCCAGCAGCTTAGGCTATGGCACTGAAGCTTTCTTT.

The chain carries TRBV13 and TRBJ2-1; D remains unclear. Germline V lookup: CDR1 PRHDT, CDR2 FYEKMQ (reference sequence). V lost 2 bases and J lost 6, with 8 bases in between. The CDR3 runs to 13 residues. CDR3 loop: CASSLPQPNEQFF. The CDR3 DNA is TGTGCCAGCAGCTTACCACAGCCCAATGAGCAGTTCTTC.

The V and J genes are TRBV3-1 (or the pseudogene TRBV3-2) and TRBJ1-3; D is possibly TRBD1 (6 bases). CDR1 and CDR2 from the germline V gene are LGHDT and YNNKEL (reference sequence). With 4 bases removed from V and 4 bases from J, the gap between germline ends came to 8 bases. This CDR3 contains 13 residues. CDR3 protein: CASSRDRGNTIYF. CDR3 DNA sequence: TGTGCCAGCAGCCGAGACAGGGGAAACACCATATATTTT.

V gene TRBV5-6 combines with J gene TRBJ1-6; 7 positions match TRBD1. This CDR3 spans 15 amino acids. V shed 6 bases and J 7 bases; nucleotides not matched to a gene: 10. From germline, CDR1 is SGHDT and CDR2 YYEEEE. This chain's CDR3 is CASTLRQGENSPLHF. CDR3 DNA sequence: TGTGCCAGCACCCTCCGACAGGGTGAGAATTCACCCCTCCACTTT.

V is TRBV14 and J is TRBJ1-4; a weak D match, TRBD1 (6 bases). Per germline, CDR1 SGHDN and CDR2 FVKESK. This CDR3 has 15 amino acids. Between the trimmed V and J ends, which lost 0 bases and 8 bases, there was a span of 13 bases. CDR3 amino acids: CASSQEPGAREKLFF. The CDR3 bases are TGTGCCAGCAGCCAAGAACCAGGGGCAAGAGAAAAACTGTTTTTT.

The CDR3 coding sequence is TGTGCCAGCAGCGTAATATCCGGGACAGTTTCTAACTATGGCTACACCTTC. Its protein product is CASSVISGTVSNYGYTF. This chain uses TRBV5-6 with TRBJ1-2, with 7 bases matching TRBD1. Germline V lookup: CDR1 SGHDT, CDR2 YYEEEE. CDR3 length equals 17 residues. The ends lost 4 bases at V and 0 bases at J; junction bases unmatched: 12.

This clone occurred a few times. V is TRBV28 and J is TRBJ2-7; D possibly corresponds to TRBD1 (5 bases). In germline, CDR1 is MDHEN, CDR2 SYDVKM. Trimming removed 1 base at V and 2 bases at J, with 12 bases between. The CDR3 totals 15 residues. The CDR3 region is CASSLSVRAPYEQYF. The CDR3 bases are TGTGCCAGCAGTTTATCAGTCAGGGCACCCTACGAGCAGTACTTC. Full variable domain (remainder filled in from reference TRBV28 and TRBJ2-7): DVKVTQSSRYLVKRTGEKVFLECVQDMDHENMFWYRQDPGLGLRLIYFSYDVKMKEKGDIPEGYSVSREKKERFSLILESASTNQTSMYLCASSLSVRAPYEQYFGPGTRLTVT.

This clone was seen more than once but under ten times. The gene calls are TRBV11-2 and TRBJ1-5; 9 bases are shared with TRBD1. J was trimmed by 4 bases and V by 3 bases; bases with no gene match: 7. The CDR3 is 16 residues long. CDR1 and CDR2 (germline): SGHAT, FQNNGV. CDR3 DNA sequence: TGTGCCAGCAGCTTCCGATGGACAGGGGAGAATCAGCCCCAGCATTTT. Its translation is CASSFRWTGENQPQHF.

The rearrangement uses TRBV5-6 and TRBJ1-2; TRBD1 might be the D (6 bases). Germline CDR1 and CDR2: SGHDT and YYEEEE. The CDR3 extends over 12 amino acids. V was pared by 0 bases and J by 7 bases, with 7 bases between. The CDR3: CASSLGTAGYTF. The CDR3 region has the DNA TGTGCCAGCAGCTTGGGGACAGCTGGCTACACCTTC. Supplemented by reference TRBV5-6 and TRBJ1-2, the full variable domain reads DAGVTQSPTHLIKTRGQQVTLRCSPKSGHDTVSWYQQALGQGPQFIFQYYEEEERQRGNFPDRFSGHQFPNYSSELNVNALLLGDSALYLCASSLGTAGYTFGSGTRLTVV.

This chain joins TRBV28 and TRBJ1-2; no definite D call. The CDR3 sequence is 14 residues long. The germline gives CDR1 MDHEN, CDR2 SYDVKM. Trimming left V 5 bases short and J 5 bases short, with 15 bases between. This chain's CDR3 is CASSDPPQAYGYTF. DNA for the CDR3: TGTGCCAGCAGTGACCCTCCGCAGGCATATGGCTACACCTTC.

The J gene is TRBJ1-2, the V gene TRBV25-1; D perhaps matches TRBD1 (5 bases). The CDR3 extends over 13 amino acids. V shed 5 bases and J shed 0 bases, with 7 bases lying between them. Germline lookup yields CDR1 MGHDK and CDR2 SYGVNS. The CDR3 bases are TGTGCCAGCAGTTTGACAGCTAACTATGGCTACACCTTC. Its translation is CASSLTANYGYTF.

This rearrangement joins TRBV6-2 or TRBV6-3 to TRBJ2-5; 10 positions match TRBD1. This CDR3 comprises 15 residues. Germline trimming cut 5 bases from V and 4 bases from J; bases unmatched to any gene: 7. Germline values: CDR1 MNHEY, CDR2 SVGEGT. CDR3 DNA: TGTGCCAGCAGTACTACCTGGACAGGGGGAGAGACCCAGTACTTC. Its translation is CASSTTWTGGETQYF.

The chain employs TRBV6-1 and TRBJ2-3; 7 bases are shared with TRBD2. The CDR3 length is 14 residues. J lost 1 base, V lost 2 bases, and 0 bases had no gene match. Germline loops: CDR1 MNHNS, CDR2 SASEGT. DNA for the CDR3: TGTGCCAGCAGTGAACTAGCGGGCACAGATACGCAGTATTTT. Translating it yields CASSELAGTDTQYF.

The genes are TRBV11-3 and TRBJ2-7; 12 nucleotides agree with TRBD1. Germline lookup yields CDR1 SGHNT and CDR2 YENEEA. There are 14 residues in the CDR3. Losses at the gene ends were 5 bases for V and 5 bases for J; bases not matched to a gene: 4. CDR3 sequence: CASSAGTGGDEQYF. The CDR3 nucleotides are TGTGCCAGCAGCGCTGGGACAGGGGGCGACGAGCAGTACTTC.

The rearrangement links TRBV13 to TRBJ2-1, with D possibly matching TRBD1 (6 bases). The CDR3 spans 13 residues. The ends were cut back, 5 bases at V and 8 bases at J, with 13 bases in the middle. Germline CDR1 is PRHDT and CDR2 is FYEKMQ (reference sequence). The CDR3 coding sequence is TGTGCCAGCAGCCCCGTCAGGGGCCATGAGCAGTTCTTC. Residues: CASSPVRGHEQFF.

This chain uses TRBV4-1 with TRBJ2-7; 9 bases line up with TRBD1. Germline lookup yields CDR1 MGHRA and CDR2 YSYEKL. Losses at the gene ends were 5 bases for V and 2 bases for J; bases not matched to a gene: 7. This CDR3 is built from 15 residues. CDR3 in amino acids: CASSEVRQGAYEQYF. CDR3 DNA: TGCGCCAGCAGCGAAGTCCGACAGGGGGCCTACGAGCAGTACTTC.

The rearrangement links TRBV7-9 to TRBJ2-7, with no clear D. Trimming left V 2 bases short and J 2 bases short, with 4 bases between. Looked up from germline, CDR1 is SEHNR and CDR2 is FQNEAQ (reference sequence). The CDR3 extends over 12 amino acids. CDR3 nucleotides: TGTGCCAGCAGCTTAACAGCCTACGAGCAGTACTTC. It codes for CASSLTAYEQYF.

This clone came up a few times. The chain is built from TRBV5-8 and TRBJ2-7; 9 nucleotides match TRBD1. The V and J ends lost 4 bases and 7 bases, in that order; junction bases with no gene match: 9. The CDR3 sequence is 14 residues long. Germline CDR1 is SGHTS and CDR2 is YDEGEE. The CDR3: CASSVGQGFQEQYF. For the CDR3, the DNA is TGTGCCAGCAGCGTGGGACAGGGTTTTCAGGAGCAGTACTTC. Supplemented by reference TRBV5-8 and TRBJ2-7, the full variable domain reads EAGVTQSPTHLIKTRGQQATLRCSPISGHTSVYWYQQALGLGLQFLLWYDEGEERNRGNFPPRFSGRQFPNYSSELNVNALELEDSALYLCASSVGQGFQEQYFGPGTRLTVT.

The chain employs TRBV7-7 and TRBJ2-2; 14 bases agree with TRBD2. Looked up from germline, CDR1 is SSHAT and CDR2 is FNYEAQ (reference sequence). CDR3 length: 16 amino acids. The J segment lost 4 bases and the V segment lost 5 bases, leaving 3 bases of the junction unmatched. CDR3 amino acids: CASSPGLAGATGELFF. CDR3 in DNA: TGTGCCAGCAGCCCGGGACTAGCGGGGGCCACCGGGGAGCTGTTTTTT.

This clone appeared a single time. This sequence joins TRBV19 and TRBJ1-1; tentatively, D is TRBD1 (6 bases). This CDR3 comprises 15 residues. V lost 5 bases, J lost 1 base, and 14 bases lay in between. CDR1 LNHDA and CDR2 SQIVND come from the germline V gene (reference sequence). The CDR3 nucleotides are TGTGCCAGTAGTCCTGTCAGGGGACCGAACACTGAAGCTTTCTTT. Its protein is CASSPVRGPNTEAFF.